This paragraph reports one TCR beta chain. The data derive from a study of cytotoxic CD8 clonotypes in ibrutinib-treated CLL. Repertoires were generated with immunoSEQ multiplex PCR, while TCRdb's copy carries only in-frame clones and drops some. The sample consists of roughly 250,000 clones, 70% of them appearing once. The CDR3 runs 14 residues. CDR1 SGHRS and CDR2 YFSETQ come from the germline V gene. V lost 0 bases and J lost 3, with 9 bases in between. The V gene is TRBV5-1, the J gene TRBJ1-1; the D gene is possibly TRBD1 (5 bases). This receptor was identified in a human donor with chronic lymphocytic leukemia. This material consisted of PBMCs, taken after 24 months of ibrutinib treatment. Here the CDR3 DNA reads TGCGCCAGCAGCTTGGGTGGGGGGTACACTGAAGCTTTCTTT. It codes for CASSLGGGYTEAFF.